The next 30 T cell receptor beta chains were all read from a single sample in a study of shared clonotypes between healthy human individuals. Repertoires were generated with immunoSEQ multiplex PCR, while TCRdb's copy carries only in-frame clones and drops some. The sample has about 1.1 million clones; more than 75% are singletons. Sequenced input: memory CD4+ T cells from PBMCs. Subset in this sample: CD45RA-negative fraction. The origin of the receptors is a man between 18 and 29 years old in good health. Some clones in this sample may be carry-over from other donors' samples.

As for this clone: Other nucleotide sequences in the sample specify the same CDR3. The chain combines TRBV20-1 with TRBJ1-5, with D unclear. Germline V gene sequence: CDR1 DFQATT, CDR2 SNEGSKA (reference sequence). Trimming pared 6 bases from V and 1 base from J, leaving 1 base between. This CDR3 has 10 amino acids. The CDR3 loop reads CSASNQPQHF. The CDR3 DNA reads TGCAGTGCGAGCAATCAGCCCCAGCATTTT.

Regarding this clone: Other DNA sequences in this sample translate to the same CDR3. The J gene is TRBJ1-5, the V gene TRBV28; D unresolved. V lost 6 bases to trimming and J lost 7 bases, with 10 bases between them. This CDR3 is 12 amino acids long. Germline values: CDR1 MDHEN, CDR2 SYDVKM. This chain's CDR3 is CASSLAGQPQHF. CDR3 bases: TGTGCCAGCAGCCTAGCCGGACAGCCCCAGCATTTT.

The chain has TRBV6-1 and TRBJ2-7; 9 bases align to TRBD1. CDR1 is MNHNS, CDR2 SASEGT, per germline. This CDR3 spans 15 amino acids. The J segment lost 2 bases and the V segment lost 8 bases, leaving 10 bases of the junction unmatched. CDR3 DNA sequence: TGTGCCAGCTTCGATGCCGGGACAGGGACCTACGAGCAGTACTTC. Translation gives CASFDAGTGTYEQYF.

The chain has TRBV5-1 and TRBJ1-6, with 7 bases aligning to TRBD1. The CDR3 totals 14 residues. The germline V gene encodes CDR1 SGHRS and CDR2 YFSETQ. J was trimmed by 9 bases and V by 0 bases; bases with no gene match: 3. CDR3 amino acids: CASSLGQGRSPLHF. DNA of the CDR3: TGCGCCAGCAGCTTGGGACAGGGTCGTTCACCCCTCCACTTT.

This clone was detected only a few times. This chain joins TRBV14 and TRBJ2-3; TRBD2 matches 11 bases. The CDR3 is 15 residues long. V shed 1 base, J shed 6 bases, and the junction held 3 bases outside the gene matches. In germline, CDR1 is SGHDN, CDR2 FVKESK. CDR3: CASSQGWTSGDTQYF. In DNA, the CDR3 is TGTGCCAGCAGCCAAGGTTGGACTAGCGGGGATACGCAGTATTTT.

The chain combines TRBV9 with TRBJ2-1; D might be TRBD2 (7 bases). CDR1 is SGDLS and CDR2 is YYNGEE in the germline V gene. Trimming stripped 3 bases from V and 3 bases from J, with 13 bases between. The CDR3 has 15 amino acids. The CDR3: CASSAGASGYNEQFF. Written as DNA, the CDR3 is TGTGCCAGCAGCGCGGGGGCTAGCGGCTACAATGAGCAGTTCTTC.

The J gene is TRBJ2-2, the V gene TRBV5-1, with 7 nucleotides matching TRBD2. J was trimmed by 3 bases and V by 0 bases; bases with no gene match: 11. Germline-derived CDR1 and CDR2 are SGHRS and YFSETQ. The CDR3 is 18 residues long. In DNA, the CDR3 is TGCGCCAGCAGCTTGGGACTAGCTCACCGCGTGGACACCGGGGAGCTGTTTTTT. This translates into CASSLGLAHRVDTGELFF.

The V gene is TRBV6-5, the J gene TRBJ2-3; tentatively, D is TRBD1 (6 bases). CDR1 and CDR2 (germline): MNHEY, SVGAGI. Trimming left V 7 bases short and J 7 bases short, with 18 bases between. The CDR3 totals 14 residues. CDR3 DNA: TGTGCCAGCACTGACCCGCAAAGGGGGTATACGCAGTATTTT. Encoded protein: CASTDPQRGYTQYF.

The CDR3 loop reads CSVATGAEQYF. The CDR3 DNA reads TGCAGCGTCGCGACAGGGGCCGAGCAGTACTTC. The gene calls are TRBV29-1 and TRBJ2-7, with TRBD1 matching 8 bases. Germline trimming cut 6 bases from V and 6 bases from J; bases unmatched to any gene: 4. CDR3 length equals 11 residues. The germline V gene encodes CDR1 SQVTM and CDR2 ANQGSEA.

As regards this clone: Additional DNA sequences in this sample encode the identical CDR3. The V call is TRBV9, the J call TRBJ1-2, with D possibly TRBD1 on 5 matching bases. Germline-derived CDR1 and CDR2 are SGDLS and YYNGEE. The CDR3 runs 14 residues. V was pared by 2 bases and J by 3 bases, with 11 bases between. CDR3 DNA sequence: TGTGCCAGCAGCGTTGAGGGCAGGGACTATGGCTACACCTTC. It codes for CASSVEGRDYGYTF.

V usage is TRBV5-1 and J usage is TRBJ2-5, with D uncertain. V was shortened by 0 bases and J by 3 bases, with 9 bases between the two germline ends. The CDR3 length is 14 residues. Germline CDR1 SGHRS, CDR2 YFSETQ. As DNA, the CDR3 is TGCGCCAGCAGCTTGGCCGGGTCTAAAGAGACCCAGTACTTC. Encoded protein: CASSLAGSKETQYF.

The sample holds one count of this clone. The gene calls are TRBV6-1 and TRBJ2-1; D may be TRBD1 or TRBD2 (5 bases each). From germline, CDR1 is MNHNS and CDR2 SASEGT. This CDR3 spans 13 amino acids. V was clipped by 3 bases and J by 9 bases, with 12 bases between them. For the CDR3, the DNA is TGTGCCAGCAGTGACCTTTGGGGGACTGAGCAGTTCTTC. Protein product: CASSDLWGTEQFF.

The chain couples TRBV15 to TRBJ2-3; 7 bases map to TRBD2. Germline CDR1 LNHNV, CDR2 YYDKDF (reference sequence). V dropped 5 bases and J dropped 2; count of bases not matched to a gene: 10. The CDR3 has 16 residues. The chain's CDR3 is CATSGRGQGATDTQYF. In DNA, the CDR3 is TGTGCCACCAGCGGGAGGGGCCAGGGCGCCACAGATACGCAGTATTTT.

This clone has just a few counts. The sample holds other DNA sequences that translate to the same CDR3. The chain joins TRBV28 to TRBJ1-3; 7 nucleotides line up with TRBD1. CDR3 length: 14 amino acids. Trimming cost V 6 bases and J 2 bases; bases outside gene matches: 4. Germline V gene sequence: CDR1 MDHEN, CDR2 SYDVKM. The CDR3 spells CASSNDRAGNTIYF. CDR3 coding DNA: TGTGCCAGCAGCAATGACAGGGCTGGAAACACCATATATTTT.

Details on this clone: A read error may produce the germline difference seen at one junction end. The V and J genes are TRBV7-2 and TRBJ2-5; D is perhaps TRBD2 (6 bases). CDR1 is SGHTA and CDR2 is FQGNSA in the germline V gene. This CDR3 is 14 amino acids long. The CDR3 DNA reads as TGTGTCAGCAGCCCCCCCGGGGGTCTGGAGACCCAGTACTTC. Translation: CVSSPPGGLETQYF.

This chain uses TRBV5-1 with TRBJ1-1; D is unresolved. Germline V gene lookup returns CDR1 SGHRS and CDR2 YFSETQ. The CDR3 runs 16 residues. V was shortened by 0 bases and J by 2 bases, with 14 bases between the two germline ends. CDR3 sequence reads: CASSLGRSPGNTEAFF. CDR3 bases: TGCGCCAGCAGCTTGGGCCGTAGCCCCGGCAACACTGAAGCTTTCTTT.

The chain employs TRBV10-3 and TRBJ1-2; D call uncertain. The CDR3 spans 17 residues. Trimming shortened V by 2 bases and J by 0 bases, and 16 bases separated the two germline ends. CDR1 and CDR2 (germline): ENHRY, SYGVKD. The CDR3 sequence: CAISEPPGSKANYGYTF. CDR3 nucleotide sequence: TGTGCCATCAGTGAGCCCCCGGGTTCAAAAGCTAACTATGGCTACACCTTC.

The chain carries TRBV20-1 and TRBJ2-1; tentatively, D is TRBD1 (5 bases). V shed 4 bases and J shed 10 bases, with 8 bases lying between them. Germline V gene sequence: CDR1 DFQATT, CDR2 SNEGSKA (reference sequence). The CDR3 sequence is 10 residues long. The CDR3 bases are TGCAGTGCTAAATCAGGGGAGCAGTTCTTC. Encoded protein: CSAKSGEQFF.

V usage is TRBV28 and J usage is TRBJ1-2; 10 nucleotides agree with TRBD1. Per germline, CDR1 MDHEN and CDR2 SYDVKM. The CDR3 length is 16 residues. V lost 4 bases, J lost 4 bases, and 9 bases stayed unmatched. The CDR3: CASSSPTGGAIYGYTF. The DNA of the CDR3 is TGTGCCAGCAGTTCCCCGACAGGGGGCGCGATCTATGGCTACACCTTC.

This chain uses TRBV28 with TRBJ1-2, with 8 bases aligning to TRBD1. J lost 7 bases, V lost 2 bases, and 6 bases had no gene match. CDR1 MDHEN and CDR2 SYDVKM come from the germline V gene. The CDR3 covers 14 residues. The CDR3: CASSLQGALGGYTF. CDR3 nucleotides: TGTGCCAGCAGTTTACAGGGGGCGTTGGGTGGCTACACCTTC.

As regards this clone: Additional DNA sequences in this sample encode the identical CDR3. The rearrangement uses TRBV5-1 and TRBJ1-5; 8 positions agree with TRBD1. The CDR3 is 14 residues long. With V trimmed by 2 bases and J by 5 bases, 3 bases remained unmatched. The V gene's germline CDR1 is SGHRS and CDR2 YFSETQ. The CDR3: CASSFGTGDQPQHF. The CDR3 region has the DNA TGCGCCAGCAGCTTCGGGACAGGAGATCAGCCCCAGCATTTT.

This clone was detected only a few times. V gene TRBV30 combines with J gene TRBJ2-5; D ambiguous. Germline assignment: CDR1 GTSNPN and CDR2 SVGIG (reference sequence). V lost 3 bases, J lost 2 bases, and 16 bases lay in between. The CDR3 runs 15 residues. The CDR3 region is CAWRNRASVQETQYF. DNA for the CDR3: TGTGCCTGGAGAAACCGGGCCTCGGTACAAGAGACCCAGTACTTC. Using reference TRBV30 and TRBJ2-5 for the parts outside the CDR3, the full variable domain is SQTIHQWPATLVQPVGSPLSLECTVEGTSNPNLYWYRQAAGRGLQLLFYSVGIGQISSEVPQNLSASRPQDRQFILSSKKLLLSDSGFYLCAWRNRASVQETQYFGPGTRLLVL.

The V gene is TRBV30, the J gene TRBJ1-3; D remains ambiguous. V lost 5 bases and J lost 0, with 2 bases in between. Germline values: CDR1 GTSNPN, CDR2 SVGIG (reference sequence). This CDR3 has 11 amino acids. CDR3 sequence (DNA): TGTGCCTGGGGCTCTGGAAACACCATATATTTT. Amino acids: CAWGSGNTIYF.

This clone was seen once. The CDR3 loop is CAWSTSGGVSYNEQFF. The CDR3 DNA reads TGTGCCTGGAGTACTAGCGGGGGAGTCTCCTACAATGAGCAGTTCTTC. The chain joins TRBV30 to TRBJ2-7, with 11 bases fitting TRBD2. The assigned J gene may be wrong: the sequence end matches TRBJ2-1 better. There are 16 residues in the CDR3. CDR1 is GTSNPN and CDR2 is SVGIG in the germline V gene (reference sequence).

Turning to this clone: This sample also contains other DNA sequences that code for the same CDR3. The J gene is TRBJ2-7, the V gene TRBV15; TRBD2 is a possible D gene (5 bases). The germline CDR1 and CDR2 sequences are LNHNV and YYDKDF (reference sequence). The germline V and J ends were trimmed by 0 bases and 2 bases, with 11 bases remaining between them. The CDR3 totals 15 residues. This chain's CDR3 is CATSRDQAAAYEQYF. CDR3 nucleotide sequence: TGTGCCACCAGCAGAGATCAAGCGGCCGCCTACGAGCAGTACTTC.

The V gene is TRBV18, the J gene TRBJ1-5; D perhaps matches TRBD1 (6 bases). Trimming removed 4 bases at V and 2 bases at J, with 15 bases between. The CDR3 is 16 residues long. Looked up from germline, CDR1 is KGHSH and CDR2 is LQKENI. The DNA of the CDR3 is TGTGCCAGCTCACTGGGAGGGGGATCGGGCAATCAGCCCCAGCATTTT. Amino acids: CASSLGGGSGNQPQHF.

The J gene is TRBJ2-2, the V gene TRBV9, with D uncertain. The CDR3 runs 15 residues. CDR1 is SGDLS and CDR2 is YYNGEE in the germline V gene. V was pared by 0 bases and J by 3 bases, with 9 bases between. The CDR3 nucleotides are TGTGCCAGCAGCGTAGCCGTTACCTACACCGGGGAGCTGTTTTTT. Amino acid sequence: CASSVAVTYTGELFF.

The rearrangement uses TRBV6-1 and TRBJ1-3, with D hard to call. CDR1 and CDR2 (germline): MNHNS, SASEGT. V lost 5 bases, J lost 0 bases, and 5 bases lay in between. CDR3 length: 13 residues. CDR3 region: CASSPTSGNTIYF. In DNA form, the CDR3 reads TGTGCCAGCAGTCCCACCTCTGGAAACACCATATATTTT.

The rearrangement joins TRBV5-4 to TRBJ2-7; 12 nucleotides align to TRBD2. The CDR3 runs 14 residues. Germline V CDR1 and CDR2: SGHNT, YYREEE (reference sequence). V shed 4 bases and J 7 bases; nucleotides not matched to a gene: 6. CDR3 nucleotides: TGTGCCAGCAGCCTGACTAGCGGGAGAGGTGAGCAGTACTTC. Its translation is CASSLTSGRGEQYF.

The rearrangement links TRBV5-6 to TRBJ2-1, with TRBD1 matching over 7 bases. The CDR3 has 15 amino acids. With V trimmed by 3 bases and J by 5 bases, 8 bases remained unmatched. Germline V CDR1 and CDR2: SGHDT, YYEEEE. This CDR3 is CASSSRGRADNEQFF. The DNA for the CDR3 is TGTGCCAGCAGCTCAAGGGGGCGGGCCGACAATGAGCAGTTCTTC. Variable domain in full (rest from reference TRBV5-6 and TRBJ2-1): DAGVTQSPTHLIKTRGQQVTLRCSPKSGHDTVSWYQQALGQGPQFIFQYYEEEERQRGNFPDRFSGHQFPNYSSELNVNALLLGDSALYLCASSSRGRADNEQFFGPGTRLTVL.